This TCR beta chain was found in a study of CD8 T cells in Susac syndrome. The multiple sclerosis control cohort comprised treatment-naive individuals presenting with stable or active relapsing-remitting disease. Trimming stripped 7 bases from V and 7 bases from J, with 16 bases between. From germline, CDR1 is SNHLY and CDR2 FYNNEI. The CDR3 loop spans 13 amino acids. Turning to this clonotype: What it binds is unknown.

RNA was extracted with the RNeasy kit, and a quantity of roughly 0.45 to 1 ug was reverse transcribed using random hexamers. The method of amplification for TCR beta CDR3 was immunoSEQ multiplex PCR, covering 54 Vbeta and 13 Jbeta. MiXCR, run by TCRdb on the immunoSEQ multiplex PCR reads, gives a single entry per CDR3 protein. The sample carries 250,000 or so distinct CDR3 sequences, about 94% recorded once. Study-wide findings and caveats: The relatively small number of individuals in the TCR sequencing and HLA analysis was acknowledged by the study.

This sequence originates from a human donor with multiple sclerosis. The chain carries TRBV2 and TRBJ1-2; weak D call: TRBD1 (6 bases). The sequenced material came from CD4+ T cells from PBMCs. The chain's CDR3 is CASKLQGSVGYTF. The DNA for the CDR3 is TGTGCCAGCAAGCTACAGGGATCGGTTGGCTACACCTTC.